The 10 T cell receptor beta chains reported below all come from one sample, sequenced in a study of cytotoxic CD8 clonotypes in ibrutinib-treated CLL. Method: immunoSEQ multiplex PCR; TCRdb's copy keeps in-frame clones and lacks some. The table lists 120,000 to 150,000 clones, 85% to 95% of them singletons. The sequences come from PBMCs, collected after 12 months of ibrutinib treatment. All receptors derive from a human donor with chronic lymphocytic leukemia.

The rearrangement joins TRBV27 to TRBJ2-7; 10 bases are a match to TRBD2. Per the germline V gene, CDR1 is MNHEY and CDR2 is SMNVEV (reference sequence). The ends lost 6 bases at V and 5 bases at J; junction bases unmatched: 7. There are 14 residues in the CDR3. CDR3 DNA sequence: TGTGCCAGCAGGGGGAGACTAGCGGGTAACGAGCAGTACTTC. It encodes CASRGRLAGNEQYF.

The chain employs TRBV7-9 and TRBJ1-2; D unclear. This CDR3 has 14 residues. Trimming took off 0 bases at V and 4 bases at J, with 9 bases between the two ends. Germline CDR1 SEHNR, CDR2 FQNEAQ (reference sequence). The CDR3 loop reads CASSLAPQSYGYTF. The CDR3 DNA sequence: TGTGCCAGCAGCTTAGCGCCCCAGAGCTATGGCTACACCTTC.

V gene TRBV7-9 combines with J gene TRBJ2-1; D is ambiguous. Germline-derived CDR1 and CDR2 are SEHNR and FQNEAQ (reference sequence). This CDR3 region has 15 residues. V lost 0 bases and J lost 12, with 18 bases in between. CDR3: CASSLANSRTVWQFF. In DNA, the CDR3 is TGTGCCAGCAGCTTAGCGAACTCGAGGACGGTTTGGCAGTTCTTC.

V is TRBV11-2 and J is TRBJ2-3; tentative D call: TRBD1 (6 bases). The V gene lost 4 bases and the J gene lost 14 bases, with 13 bases spanning the gap. Germline lookup yields CDR1 SGHAT and CDR2 FQNNGV. There are 11 residues in the CDR3. The CDR3 is CASSSGVLAYF. The DNA of the CDR3 is TGTGCCAGCAGCTCAGGGGTACTTGCGTATTTT.

The V and J genes are TRBV7-8 and TRBJ2-3; D is unresolved. This CDR3 is 13 amino acids long. CDR1 and CDR2 from the germline V gene are SGHVS and FQNEAQ. V shed 2 bases and J shed 5 bases, with 8 bases lying between them. The CDR3 sequence is CASSLPLGDTQYF. The CDR3 bases are TGTGCCAGCAGCTTACCTCTAGGAGATACGCAGTATTTT. The full variable domain, in which reference TRBV7-8 and TRBJ2-3 provide the parts outside the CDR3, is GAGVSQSPRYKVAKRGQDVALRCDPISGHVSLFWYQQALGQGPEFLTYFQNEAQLDKSGLPSDRFFAERPEGSVSTLKIQRTQQEDSAVYLCASSLPLGDTQYFGPGTRLTVL.

CDR3 loop: CSVRDRVGLEAFF. The DNA of the CDR3 is TGCAGCGTTAGGGACAGGGTAGGTCTTGAAGCTTTCTTT. This sequence joins TRBV29-1 and TRBJ1-1, with 9 bases that match TRBD1. The V segment lost 5 bases and the J segment 7 bases; nucleotides outside the gene matches: 8. Per the germline V gene, CDR1 is SQVTM and CDR2 is ANQGSEA. This CDR3 is 13 amino acids long. Full variable domain (outside the CDR3, taken from reference TRBV29-1 and TRBJ1-1): SAVISQKPSRDICQRGTSLTIQCQVDSQVTMMFWYRQQPGQSLTLIATANQGSEATYESGFVIDKFPISRPNLTFSTLTVSNMSPEDSSIYLCSVRDRVGLEAFFGQGTRLTVV.

This chain connects TRBV7-2 to TRBJ2-7; the match to TRBD2 covers 12 bases. The CDR3 consists of 16 residues. Trimming at V came to 4 bases and at J to 0 bases, leaving 4 bases not matched to a gene. The germline V gene encodes CDR1 SGHTA and CDR2 FQGNSA. The chain's CDR3 is CASSWTSGTSSYEQYF. The CDR3 nucleotides read TGTGCCAGCAGCTGGACTAGCGGGACAAGCTCCTACGAGCAGTACTTC.

V is TRBV6-5 and J is TRBJ2-7; 11 nucleotides line up with TRBD1. Trimming cost V 2 bases and J 6 bases; bases outside gene matches: 9. Germline CDR1 reads MNHEY; CDR2 reads SVGAGI. CDR3 length equals 16 residues. The CDR3 sequence: CASSYATGTGGSEQYF. CDR3 DNA sequence: TGTGCCAGCAGTTACGCTACCGGGACAGGGGGAAGCGAGCAGTACTTC.

The chain recombines TRBV7-6 with TRBJ2-3; D may match TRBD1 or TRBD2 (5 bases each). Trimming took off 5 bases at V and 3 bases at J, with 18 bases between the two ends. Germline lookup yields CDR1 SGHVS and CDR2 FNYEAQ. This CDR3 comprises 16 residues. DNA of the CDR3: TGTGCCAGCAGCCCGGTCGGGGCGAGACAGACAGATACGCAGTATTTT. It specifies CASSPVGARQTDTQYF.

This clone has only a few counts. V usage is TRBV25-1 and J usage is TRBJ2-6; possibly TRBD1 for D (6 bases). The V end was cut by 7 bases, the J end by 3 bases, with 10 bases between. This CDR3 contains 14 residues. Germline V gene data show CDR1 as MGHDK and CDR2 as SYGVNS. This chain's CDR3 is CASNQGSGANVLTF. In DNA, the CDR3 is TGTGCCAGCAACCAGGGGAGTGGGGCCAACGTCCTGACTTTC. The whole variable domain, remainder taken from reference TRBV25-1 and TRBJ2-6, is EADIYQTPRYLVIGTGKKITLECSQTMGHDKMYWYQQDPGMELHLIHYSYGVNSTEKGDLSSESTVSRIRTEHFPLTLESARPSHTSQYLCASNQGSGANVLTFGAGSRLTVL.